These 10 T cell receptor beta chains came from one sample sequenced in a study of blood T cell repertoires in COVID-19. Libraries were prepared by immunoSEQ multiplex PCR; TCRdb keeps only in-frame clonotypes and omits some of them. The sample records about 170,000 clones, approximately 86% being singletons. Sequenced: peripheral blood. These receptors were taken from a woman at least 80 years old with COVID-19, enrolled during active disease.

The rearrangement uses TRBV9 and TRBJ2-2, with 7 bases matching TRBD2. The V segment lost 5 bases and the J segment 0 bases; nucleotides outside the gene matches: 4. CDR3 length: 15 amino acids. Germline V lookup: CDR1 SGDLS, CDR2 YYNGEE. CDR3: CASRNSGSNTGELFF. For the CDR3, the DNA is TGTGCCAGCAGAAATAGCGGGTCGAACACCGGGGAGCTGTTTTTT.

The chain carries TRBV28 and TRBJ2-2; 9 bases agree with TRBD1. Germline V lookup: CDR1 MDHEN, CDR2 SYDVKM. The CDR3 extends over 15 amino acids. V trimming: 7 bases; J trimming: 3 bases; junction bases outside the gene matches: 6. The CDR3: CASKGQGVDTGELFF. The CDR3 nucleotides read TGTGCCAGCAAGGGACAGGGAGTAGACACCGGGGAGCTGTTTTTT.

The chain couples TRBV7-9 to TRBJ2-2; 8 nucleotides match TRBD2. CDR3 length: 15 residues. The germline V gene has CDR1 SEHNR and CDR2 FQNEAQ (reference sequence). V lost 3 bases and J lost 7; bases outside the gene matches: 7. CDR3 coding DNA: TGTGCCAGCAGCTTGGCTAGCGGGCGGAGCGGGGAGCTGTTTTTT. This codes for CASSLASGRSGELFF.

This clone was counted once. The chain links TRBV20-1 to TRBJ2-1, with D unclear. Germline CDR1 and CDR2: DFQATT and SNEGSKA (reference sequence). Trimming cost V 5 bases and J 9 bases, with 11 bases left between them. The CDR3 extends over 11 amino acids. The CDR3 DNA follows: TGCAGTGCTTCGCAACCGGGTGAGCAGTTCTTC. This codes for CSASQPGEQFF.

This sequence joins TRBV14 and TRBJ2-1; 8 bases map to TRBD1. Trimming removed 1 base from V and 1 base from J; junction bases left unmatched: 3. The germline gives CDR1 SGHDN, CDR2 FVKESK. The CDR3 sequence is 16 residues long. Here the CDR3 reads CASSQGNRGSYNEQFF. The CDR3 nucleotides are TGTGCCAGCAGCCAAGGGAACAGGGGGTCCTACAATGAGCAGTTCTTC.

V gene TRBV7-8 combines with J gene TRBJ1-2; TRBD1 is a possible D gene (5 bases). The germline V gene encodes CDR1 SGHVS and CDR2 FQNEAQ. V was shortened by 5 bases and J by 4 bases, with 14 bases between the two germline ends. This CDR3 has 14 amino acids. The CDR3 spells CASSRPGGAYGYTF. The CDR3 DNA is TGTGCCAGCAGCCGCCCGGGGGGAGCCTATGGCTACACCTTC.

This clone has just a few counts. V is TRBV13 and J is TRBJ1-6; D gene uncertain. This CDR3 has 13 residues. Germline V lookup: CDR1 PRHDT, CDR2 FYEKMQ (reference sequence). Trimming left V 0 bases short and J 8 bases short, with 5 bases between. The CDR3 DNA follows: TGTGCCAGCAGCTTAGGGGCAGATTCACCCCTCCACTTT. Translating it yields CASSLGADSPLHF.

The rearrangement uses TRBV28 and TRBJ2-3; D possibly corresponds to TRBD2 (6 bases). V was trimmed by 4 bases and J by 11 bases, leaving 13 bases between them. This CDR3 spans 12 amino acids. Germline V gene sequence: CDR1 MDHEN, CDR2 SYDVKM. CDR3 bases: TGTGCCAGCAGTTCTAGCGCGCGATGGCAGTATTTT. This encodes CASSSSARWQYF.

J is TRBJ1-2 and V is TRBV19, with 8 nucleotides matching TRBD1. The CDR3 loop spans 16 amino acids. V trimming: 5 bases; J trimming: 4 bases; junction bases outside the gene matches: 12. The germline gives CDR1 LNHDA, CDR2 SQIVND (reference sequence). CDR3 sequence reads: CASSETSGTGIYGYTF. CDR3 sequence (DNA): TGTGCCAGTAGTGAGACTTCCGGGACAGGTATCTATGGCTACACCTTC.

This chain connects TRBV6-5 to TRBJ2-7; D is possibly TRBD2 (6 bases). CDR1 is MNHEY, CDR2 SVGAGI, per germline. CDR3 length equals 11 residues. Trimming pared 8 bases from V and 8 bases from J, leaving 13 bases between. The CDR3 DNA sequence: TGTGCCAGCGGTTGGGGGAGGCAGCAGTACTTC. It is translated as CASGWGRQQYF.